This paragraph reports one T cell receptor beta chain. Deletions cut 4 bases from V and 6 bases from J, with 10 bases between. Germline V gene lookup returns CDR1 SNHLY and CDR2 FYNNEI. The length of the CDR3 is 12 residues. This record belongs to a study of technical replicates of blood from a few donors. Produced via immunoSEQ multiplex PCR; TCRdb's table is partial and in-frame only. The sample carries tens of thousands of clones, 94% recorded once. Material: T cells isolated from PBMCs. This chain connects TRBV2 to TRBJ2-7; D gene ambiguous. The clonotype comes from a human donor in good health. CDR3 bases: TGTGCCAGCAGTGCTTTCTTAGCCGAGCAGTACTTC. Protein sequence: CASSAFLAEQYF.